The 31 T cell receptor beta chains given below trace back to one sample, sequenced in a study of blood T cell repertoires in COVID-19. Assay used: immunoSEQ multiplex PCR; TCRdb lists only in-frame clones, some missing. The table shows 140,000 to 150,000 clones, with approximately 90% occurring only once. The sample taken for sequencing was PBMCs or T cells enriched from blood (not recorded which). The origin of the receptors is a woman aged 40 to 50 who had been exposed to COVID-19.

The rearrangement joins TRBV5-1 to TRBJ2-7; TRBD1 matches 9 bases. The trim removed 1 base at V and 1 base at J, leaving 3 bases unmatched. The CDR3 totals 15 residues. Germline CDR1 reads SGHRS; CDR2 reads YFSETQ. For the CDR3, the DNA is TGCGCCAGCAGCTTGTGGGACAGGGCGTCCTACGAGCAGTACTTC. Its protein is CASSLWDRASYEQYF.

V is TRBV7-9 and J is TRBJ1-2; 8 nucleotides match TRBD1. Germline V gives CDR1 SEHNR, CDR2 FQNEAQ (reference sequence). Trimming cost V 4 bases and J 5 bases; bases outside gene matches: 6. CDR3 size: 14 residues. DNA of the CDR3: TGTGCCAGCAGCTCAGGGGGCCTGTGGTATGGCTACACCTTC. Translated, it gives CASSSGGLWYGYTF. The full variable domain, with the rest looked up from reference TRBV7-9 and TRBJ1-2, is DTGVSQNPRHKITKRGQNVTFRCDPISEHNRLYWYRQTLGQGPEFLTYFQNEAQLEKSRLLSDRFSAERPKGSFSTLEIQRTEQGDSAMYLCASSSGGLWYGYTFGSGTRLTVV.

The J gene is TRBJ2-7, the V gene TRBV11-2; 7 bases match TRBD2. Germline V CDR1 and CDR2: SGHAT, FQNNGV. The CDR3 sequence is 15 residues long. The junction had 7 bases not matched to a gene; V was cut back by 1 base and J by 4 bases. The DNA for the CDR3 is TGTGCCAGCAGCTTAGGGAGACTAGCACAATACGAGCAGTACTTC. Its translation: CASSLGRLAQYEQYF.

The gene calls are TRBV4-3 and TRBJ2-3; 7 positions agree with TRBD2. With 0 bases clipped from V and 4 bases from J, the junction kept 7 bases outside the gene matches. The V gene's germline CDR1 is LGHNA and CDR2 YSLEER. The CDR3 length is 16 residues. CDR3 amino acids: CASSQDSGGSSDTQYF. The CDR3 nucleotides are TGCGCCAGCAGCCAAGATTCGGGCGGGAGTTCAGATACGCAGTATTTT.

The chain couples TRBV19 to TRBJ2-7, with 12 nucleotides matching TRBD2. The CDR3 loop spans 19 amino acids. The V gene's germline CDR1 is LNHDA and CDR2 SQIVND (reference sequence). The V and J ends lost 4 bases and 2 bases, in that order; junction bases with no gene match: 15. DNA of the CDR3: TGTGCCAGTAGTAGGGGACTAGCGGGCATAACCACCGGGGCCTACGAGCAGTACTTC. This gives the protein CASSRGLAGITTGAYEQYF.

This chain joins TRBV9 and TRBJ2-2; D is possibly TRBD1 (5 bases). Trimming stripped 0 bases from V and 2 bases from J, with 11 bases between. The germline gives CDR1 SGDLS, CDR2 YYNGEE. The CDR3 is 16 amino acids. CDR3: CASSVVPDTNTGELFF. CDR3 bases: TGTGCCAGCAGCGTAGTCCCGGACACAAACACCGGGGAGCTGTTTTTT.

The gene calls are TRBV5-1 and TRBJ1-4, with D possibly matching TRBD1 (5 bases). V dropped 0 bases and J dropped 6 bases, with 12 bases sitting between them. The germline CDR1 and CDR2 sequences are SGHRS and YFSETQ. The CDR3 has 15 residues. The CDR3, as DNA: TGCGCCAGCAGCTTGGGGGGCCGAACCGATGAAAAACTGTTTTTT. Protein product: CASSLGGRTDEKLFF.

This sequence joins TRBV14 and TRBJ1-4; D perhaps matches TRBD1 (5 bases). The V and J ends lost 2 bases and 8 bases respectively, with 18 bases between them. Germline V CDR1 and CDR2: SGHDN, FVKESK. This CDR3 has 16 residues. This CDR3 is CASSQPGRPGQEKLFF. The CDR3, as DNA: TGTGCCAGCAGCCAACCTGGGAGGCCGGGGCAGGAAAAACTGTTTTTT.

Points on this clone: Other nucleotide sequences in the sample specify the same CDR3. V gene TRBV28 combines with J gene TRBJ2-7; 7 bases match TRBD2. The germline CDR1 and CDR2 sequences are MDHEN and SYDVKM. This CDR3 contains 15 residues. Trimming took 2 bases from V and 4 from J; bases not matched to a gene: 8. CDR3 nucleotide sequence: TGTGCCAGCAGTTTACCCCCGGGACTACCATACGAGCAGTACTTC. This gives the protein CASSLPPGLPYEQYF.

The CDR3 reads CASSPDSVFYGYTF. CDR3 DNA sequence: TGTGCCAGCAGCCCTGATTCGGTTTTCTATGGCTACACCTTC. The chain combines TRBV11-2 with TRBJ1-2, with D uncertain. The CDR3 is 14 residues long. The V end was cut by 5 bases, the J end by 4 bases, with 14 bases between. The germline gives CDR1 SGHAT, CDR2 FQNNGV.

In this sample, this clone turned up once. The chain is built from TRBV4-1 and TRBJ1-2; D ambiguous. Trimming removed 3 bases at V and 2 bases at J, with 10 bases between. The length of the CDR3 is 14 residues. Germline V gives CDR1 MGHRA, CDR2 YSYEKL. The CDR3 protein is CASSQTQTNYGYTF. In DNA, the CDR3 is TGCGCCAGCAGCCAGACACAGACGAACTATGGCTACACCTTC.

The chain uses TRBV5-6 and TRBJ1-4; D may be TRBD1 (5 bases). Germline V gene sequence: CDR1 SGHDT, CDR2 YYEEEE. The CDR3 loop spans 16 amino acids. V was clipped by 4 bases and J by 7 bases, with 20 bases between them. This CDR3 is CASSDLRQYSGEKLFF. The CDR3 DNA follows: TGTGCCAGCAGCGACCTGCGACAGTATTCAGGTGAAAAACTGTTTTTT.

CDR3 nucleotides: TGTGCCAGTTGGCCCTCCCTGGGGGCACAGCCCCAGCATTTT. It translates to CASWPSLGAQPQHF. V usage is TRBV6-5 and J usage is TRBJ1-5, with D tentatively TRBD1 (6 bases). Germline V lookup: CDR1 MNHEY, CDR2 SVGAGI. Trimming shortened V by 9 bases and J by 7 bases, and 19 bases separated the two germline ends. The CDR3 totals 14 residues.

The rearrangement links TRBV13 to TRBJ2-7, with a tentative D call TRBD2 (5 bases). Trimming took 5 bases from V and 0 from J, leaving 11 bases between them. The CDR3 runs to 14 residues. CDR1 is PRHDT, CDR2 FYEKMQ, per germline (reference sequence). The CDR3 DNA reads TGTGCCAGCAGCCACAGCGGTTACTCCTACGAGCAGTACTTC. This sequence encodes CASSHSGYSYEQYF.

The CDR3 nucleotides read TGTGCCAGCAGTTCGGTCGGAGACAGGCAGTTCTTC. The encoded protein is CASSSVGDRQFF. The chain carries TRBV28 and TRBJ2-1; TRBD1 might be the D (5 bases). Germline CDR1 reads MDHEN; CDR2 reads SYDVKM. There are 12 residues in the CDR3. V lost 4 bases, J lost 12 bases, and 13 bases lay in between.

This clone was detected only a few times. This chain uses TRBV19 with TRBJ2-7, with D possibly TRBD2 on 5 matching bases. Trimming pared 7 bases from V and 5 bases from J, leaving 15 bases between. This CDR3 comprises 13 residues. The germline gives CDR1 LNHDA, CDR2 SQIVND (reference sequence). The chain's CDR3 is CASTPGRIDEQYF. The CDR3 coding sequence is TGTGCCAGTACCCCGGGGAGAATCGACGAGCAGTACTTC.

This chain joins TRBV10-1 and TRBJ2-1; tentative D call: TRBD2 (6 bases). This CDR3 comprises 18 residues. Germline V gene data show CDR1 as WNHNN and CDR2 as SYGVQD (reference sequence). V lost 4 bases and J lost 4, with 23 bases in between. CDR3 sequence: CASSVGKGAGRSYNEQFF. The CDR3, as DNA: TGCGCCAGCAGTGTAGGAAAGGGAGCGGGCCGAAGTTACAATGAGCAGTTCTTC.

This chain joins TRBV7-9 and TRBJ1-1; D not certain. The CDR3 has 13 amino acids. Deletions cut 2 bases from V and 2 bases from J, with 6 bases between. CDR1 is SEHNR, CDR2 FQNEAQ, per germline (reference sequence). The CDR3 protein is CASSLITNTEAFF. DNA for the CDR3: TGTGCCAGCAGCTTAATTACAAACACTGAAGCTTTCTTT.

In DNA, the CDR3 is TGTGCCAGCAGAATGGGACAGAGCACAGATACGCAGTATTTT. Translated: CASRMGQSTDTQYF. The rearrangement links TRBV11-2 to TRBJ2-3; 7 positions match TRBD1. V trimming: 6 bases; J trimming: 0 bases; junction bases outside the gene matches: 3. Germline V gene data show CDR1 as SGHAT and CDR2 as FQNNGV. The CDR3 length is 14 residues.

This clone occurred a few times. The J gene is TRBJ1-6, the V gene TRBV6-6; D is uncertain. Germline values: CDR1 MNHNY, CDR2 SVGAGI (reference sequence). The CDR3 sequence is 13 residues long. Deletions cut 5 bases from V and 7 bases from J, with 9 bases between. The CDR3 sequence: CASSIGENSPLHF. CDR3 coding DNA: TGTGCCAGCAGTATTGGGGAGAATTCACCCCTCCACTTT.

J is TRBJ1-1 and V is TRBV7-2, with TRBD1 as a possible D gene (6 bases). CDR1 is SGHTA, CDR2 FQGNSA, per germline. This CDR3 comprises 15 residues. With 1 base removed from V and 1 base from J, the gap between germline ends came to 10 bases. The CDR3 nucleotides are TGTGCCAGCAGCTTAGACACAGGGAGGAACACTGAAGCTTTCTTT. Encoded protein: CASSLDTGRNTEAFF.

The chain is built from TRBV2 and TRBJ2-2; D might be TRBD2 (5 bases). The germline gives CDR1 SNHLY, CDR2 FYNNEI. The germline V and J ends were trimmed by 5 bases and 4 bases, with 14 bases remaining between them. CDR3 length equals 15 residues. CDR3 loop: CASSPTGDFTGELFF. CDR3 DNA sequence: TGTGCCAGCAGTCCCACCGGGGATTTCACCGGGGAGCTGTTTTTT.

This clone came up a few times. CDR3 bases: TGTGCCAGTAGTATAGTTTACAGGGGGGGCACTGAAGCTTTCTTT. Translating gives CASSIVYRGGTEAFF. The chain links TRBV19 to TRBJ1-1; 8 positions agree with TRBD1. After removal of 1 base from V and 4 bases from J, the junction contained 5 bases not matched to a gene. Germline CDR1 reads LNHDA; CDR2 reads SQIVND (reference sequence). The length of the CDR3 is 15 residues. Full variable domain (outside the CDR3, taken from reference TRBV19 and TRBJ1-1): DGGITQSPKYLFRKEGQNVTLSCEQNLNHDAMYWYRQDPGQGLRLIYYSQIVNDFQKGDIAEGYSVSREKKESFPLTVTSAQKNPTAFYLCASSIVYRGGTEAFFGQGTRLTVV.

The chain recombines TRBV28 with TRBJ1-5, with 7 bases aligning to TRBD1. V was clipped by 5 bases and J by 2 bases; unmatched bases: 6. The CDR3 is 15 amino acids. From germline, CDR1 is MDHEN and CDR2 SYDVKM. Written as DNA, the CDR3 is TGTGCCAGCAGTCGACAGGGCGCGGGCAATCAGCCCCAGCATTTT. Amino acids: CASSRQGAGNQPQHF.

This clone appeared a few times. This chain links TRBV5-6 with TRBJ2-7, with 10 bases matching TRBD1. Germline V gene lookup returns CDR1 SGHDT and CDR2 YYEEEE. CDR3 size: 16 residues. The V segment lost 5 bases and the J segment 0 bases; nucleotides outside the gene matches: 8. CDR3 residues: CASRQRDRGLSYEQYF. The CDR3 DNA is TGTGCCAGCAGGCAGAGAGACAGGGGGCTCTCCTACGAGCAGTACTTC. Full variable domain (outside the CDR3, taken from reference TRBV5-6 and TRBJ2-7): DAGVTQSPTHLIKTRGQQVTLRCSPKSGHDTVSWYQQALGQGPQFIFQYYEEEERQRGNFPDRFSGHQFPNYSSELNVNALLLGDSALYLCASRQRDRGLSYEQYFGPGTRLTVT.

This clone was detected ten times or more. The chain uses TRBV19 and TRBJ2-2; D is uncertain. Germline assignment: CDR1 LNHDA and CDR2 SQIVND (reference sequence). This CDR3 contains 14 residues. V lost 5 bases to trimming and J lost 6 bases, with 13 bases between them. DNA of the CDR3: TGTGCCAGTAGTCCTGGTAGTACTGCCGGGGAGCTGTTTTTT. Its protein is CASSPGSTAGELFF. The full variable domain, its missing parts supplied by reference TRBV19 and TRBJ2-2, is DGGITQSPKYLFRKEGQNVTLSCEQNLNHDAMYWYRQDPGQGLRLIYYSQIVNDFQKGDIAEGYSVSREKKESFPLTVTSAQKNPTAFYLCASSPGSTAGELFFGEGSRLTVL.

Concerning this clone itself: The same CDR3 also results from other DNA sequences found in this sample. The chain uses TRBV15 and TRBJ2-7; 10 nucleotides match TRBD2. CDR1 LNHNV and CDR2 YYDKDF come from the germline V gene (reference sequence). V shed 5 bases and J 4 bases; nucleotides not matched to a gene: 8. The length of the CDR3 is 15 residues. The CDR3 DNA sequence: TGTGCCACCAGCCCTAGCGGGAGTCAGGCTTACGAGCAGTACTTC. Its protein is CATSPSGSQAYEQYF.

This rearrangement joins TRBV5-1 to TRBJ1-2; 7 bases agree with TRBD1. In germline, CDR1 is SGHRS, CDR2 YFSETQ. The CDR3 consists of 14 residues. Trimming took 2 bases from V and 8 from J; bases not matched to a gene: 9. CDR3 protein: CASSLLTGNEGYTF. Written as DNA, the CDR3 is TGCGCCAGCAGCTTATTGACAGGGAATGAGGGCTACACCTTC.

The CDR3 protein is CASSLDGDEKLFF. CDR3 DNA: TGTGCCAGCAGCTTAGACGGGGATGAAAAACTGTTTTTT. The V and J genes are TRBV11-2 and TRBJ1-4; the D is unclear. CDR3 length: 13 amino acids. Germline assignment: CDR1 SGHAT and CDR2 FQNNGV. With 0 bases removed from V and 6 bases from J, the gap between germline ends came to 5 bases.

The chain uses TRBV11-3 and TRBJ2-2, with D perhaps TRBD2 (6 bases). CDR1 SGHNT and CDR2 YENEEA come from the germline V gene. This CDR3 is 15 amino acids long. Deletions cut 4 bases from V and 6 bases from J, with 15 bases between. The CDR3 sequence is CASSSGTRHAGELFF. The CDR3 nucleotides read TGTGCCAGCAGCTCCGGGACTCGTCATGCCGGGGAGCTGTTTTTT. Full variable domain (remainder filled in from reference TRBV11-3 and TRBJ2-2): EAGVVQSPRYKIIEKKQPVAFWCNPISGHNTLYWYLQNLGQGPELLIRYENEEAVDDSQLPKDRFSAERLKGVDSTLKIQPAELGDSAVYLCASSSGTRHAGELFFGEGSRLTVL.

The chain uses TRBV7-2 and TRBJ1-5, with TRBD1 as a possible D gene (5 bases). Trimming took 1 base from V and 5 from J, leaving 12 bases between them. The germline CDR1 and CDR2 sequences are SGHTA and FQGNSA. This CDR3 is 15 amino acids long. The CDR3 loop is CASSLVDSPYQPQHF. In DNA form, the CDR3 reads TGTGCCAGCAGCTTAGTCGACAGTCCATATCAGCCCCAGCATTTT. The full variable domain, completed using reference TRBV7-2 and TRBJ1-5, is GAGVSQSPSNKVTEKGKDVELRCDPISGHTALYWYRQSLGQGLEFLIYFQGNSAPDKSGLPSDRFSAERTGGSVSTLTIQRTQQEDSAVYLCASSLVDSPYQPQHFGDGTRLSIL.